What follows are 27 T cell receptor beta chains derived from one specimen sequenced in a study of CD8+CD57+ T cells in acquired aplastic anemia. The TCR beta profiling, which covered VDJ combination and CDR3 sequence, was carried out using genomic DNA as the template. Each CDR3 protein gets one entry after TCRdb re-called the reads with MiXCR. The table shows some 140,000 distinct CDR3 sequences, with roughly half occurring only once. Those patients picked for sequencing had displayed CD8+CD57+ cell expansion on flow cytometry. The sequencing input was sorted CD4+, CD8+, or CD8+CD57+ T cells (not recorded which) from PBMCs. These receptors originate from a human donor with aplastic anemia.

The chain has TRBV7-6 and TRBJ2-7; D gene uncertain. Germline lookup yields CDR1 SGHVS and CDR2 FNYEAQ. The CDR3 length is 14 residues. V lost 4 bases to trimming and J lost 2 bases, with 12 bases between them. The CDR3 spells CASSSSAMTYEQYF. The CDR3 bases are TGTGCCAGCAGCTCCTCTGCCATGACCTACGAGCAGTACTTC.

The chain combines TRBV2 with TRBJ1-3; D gene ambiguous. Germline loops: CDR1 SNHLY, CDR2 FYNNEI. The length of the CDR3 is 14 residues. The V gene lost 7 bases and the J gene lost 0 bases, with 10 bases spanning the gap. This CDR3 reads CASNLEVSGNTIYF. The CDR3 region has the DNA TGTGCCAGCAATTTGGAAGTCTCTGGAAACACCATATATTTT. The variable domain in full, completed from reference TRBV2 and TRBJ1-3, reads EPEVTQTPSHQVTQMGQEVILRCVPISNHLYFYWYRQILGQKVEFLVSFYNNEISEKSEIFDDQFSVERPDGSNFTLKIRSTKLEDSAMYFCASNLEVSGNTIYFGEGSWLTVV.

Remarks on this clonotype: This CDR3 is missing its conserved last phenylalanine or tryptophan, likely due to a read error. This sequence joins TRBV2 and TRBJ2-1, with a weak D call TRBD2 (6 bases). The CDR3 sequence is 15 residues long. Germline CDR1 is SNHLY and CDR2 is FYNNEI. CDR3 bases: TGTGCCAGCGGTGAAAACGGGGGTGCCTACAATGAGCAGTTCTCC. Translation: CASGENGGAYNEQFS.

V gene TRBV11-2 combines with J gene TRBJ1-3, with TRBD1 as a possible D gene (5 bases). The CDR3 sequence is 14 residues long. Germline lookup yields CDR1 SGHAT and CDR2 FQNNGV. The CDR3 DNA follows: TGTGCTACCGCCGGGGCTGCCTCTGGAAACACCATATATTTT. Its translation: CATAGAASGNTIYF.

This clonotype was detected ten times or more. The chain carries TRBV9 and TRBJ1-4; a possible D gene is TRBD1 (5 bases). Looked up from germline, CDR1 is SGDLS and CDR2 is YYNGEE. The CDR3 runs 16 residues. With 0 bases removed from V and 0 bases from J, the gap between germline ends came to 9 bases. CDR3 sequence reads: CASSVEEGATNEKLFF. CDR3 coding DNA: TGTGCCAGCAGCGTAGAAGAAGGGGCAACTAATGAAAAACTGTTTTTT.

This clonotype was found a few times. A much larger clone is a single base away; this may be a read error. V gene TRBV2 combines with J gene TRBJ2-3, with D perhaps TRBD2 (5 bases). From germline, CDR1 is SNHLY and CDR2 FYNNEI. Trimming took off 5 bases at V and 4 bases at J, with 19 bases between the two ends. The CDR3 sequence is 16 residues long. The CDR3 sequence is CASSLWTGSVSDTQYF. DNA of the CDR3: TGTGCCAGCAGTCTATGGACTGGCTCTGTTTCAGATACGCAGTATTTT.

Details on this clonotype: A read error may explain this, as a much larger clone is one base away. The CDR3 loop is CTSSLAGSSGNTIYF. In DNA, the CDR3 is TGTACCAGCAGCCTCGCGGGGTCCTCTGGAAACACCATATATTTT. The chain has TRBV9 and TRBJ1-3; the D is unclear. Germline-derived CDR1 and CDR2 are SGDLS and YYNGEE. The CDR3 length is 15 residues.

The sample holds many counts of this clonotype. The genes are TRBV5-1 and TRBJ1-5; 10 bases agree with TRBD1. Germline V gene data show CDR1 as SGHRS and CDR2 as YFSETQ. Trimming cost V 3 bases and J 6 bases; bases outside gene matches: 6. There are 15 residues in the CDR3. The CDR3 loop reads CASSYPGQGIQPQHF. For the CDR3, the DNA is TGCGCCAGCAGCTACCCGGGACAGGGGATTCAGCCCCAGCATTTT.

The chain links TRBV20-1 to TRBJ2-7, with a tentative D call TRBD2 (6 bases). The CDR3 contains 16 residues. Looked up from germline, CDR1 is DFQATT and CDR2 is SNEGSKA (reference sequence). The ends were cut back, 2 bases at V and 0 bases at J, with 17 bases in the middle. CDR3 DNA: TGCAGTGCTAGACCTAGCGCAGGGAACCCCTCCTACGAGCAGTACTTC. Translation: CSARPSAGNPSYEQYF.

This clonotype has ten or more counts. This chain links TRBV9 with TRBJ2-7; TRBD2 might be the D (6 bases). Deletions cut 0 bases from V and 0 bases from J, with 13 bases between. The CDR3 is 16 residues long. Germline assignment: CDR1 SGDLS and CDR2 YYNGEE. The CDR3 nucleotides are TGTGCCAGCAGCGTAGAGGGGCGGGATTTCTCCTACGAGCAGTACTTC. It codes for CASSVEGRDFSYEQYF. The variable domain in full, with the rest retrieved from reference TRBV9 and TRBJ2-7, is DSGVTQTPKHLITATGQRVTLRCSPRSGDLSVYWYQQSLDQGLQFLIQYYNGEERAKGNILERFSAQQFPDLHSELNLSSLELGDSALYFCASSVEGRDFSYEQYFGPGTRLTVT.

V gene TRBV27 combines with J gene TRBJ2-7; TRBD1 matches 8 bases. Germline-derived CDR1 and CDR2 are MNHEY and SMNVEV (reference sequence). This CDR3 has 14 amino acids. Unmatched junction bases numbered 6, after V lost 5 bases and J lost 3 bases. The CDR3 here is CASSKTGVIYEQYF. The CDR3 DNA reads TGTGCCAGCAGTAAGACAGGGGTCATCTACGAGCAGTACTTC.

The gene calls are TRBV10-3 and TRBJ1-1; D is unclear. The CDR3 length is 13 residues. Between the trimmed V and J ends, which lost 7 bases and 1 base, there was a span of 10 bases. The germline CDR1 and CDR2 sequences are ENHRY and SYGVKD. As DNA, the CDR3 is TGTGCCATCACTCAGGAAGAGAACACTGAAGCTTTCTTT. Amino acids: CAITQEENTEAFF.

The chain joins TRBV7-6 to TRBJ2-3; TRBD2 matches 7 bases. Germline V CDR1 and CDR2: SGHVS, FNYEAQ. This CDR3 is built from 16 residues. V lost 6 bases and J lost 2; bases outside the gene matches: 11. This CDR3 reads CASSPGLVTNTDTQYF. The CDR3 bases are TGTGCCAGCAGTCCAGGACTAGTCACCAACACAGATACGCAGTATTTT.

This sequence joins TRBV12-3 or TRBV12-4 and TRBJ1-1; D is undetermined. This CDR3 is 14 amino acids long. Deletions cut 3 bases from V and 0 bases from J, with 8 bases between. CDR3 nucleotides: TGTGCCAGCAGTTTGAGCAGCATGAACACTGAAGCTTTCTTT. This encodes CASSLSSMNTEAFF.

The chain employs TRBV15 and TRBJ1-2, with a weak D call TRBD1 (5 bases). With 2 bases removed from V and 7 bases from J, the gap between germline ends came to 11 bases. This CDR3 has 13 residues. CDR1 is LNHNV, CDR2 YYDKDF, per germline (reference sequence). In DNA form, the CDR3 reads TGTGCCACCAGCAGACAGGGAGCTAGTGGCTACACCTTC. It codes for CATSRQGASGYTF.

A few counts support this clonotype. V gene TRBV20-1 combines with J gene TRBJ1-5; D not certain. The ends were cut back, 5 bases at V and 4 bases at J, with 15 bases in the middle. The CDR3 is 14 amino acids. The germline V gene encodes CDR1 DFQATT and CDR2 SNEGSKA (reference sequence). The CDR3 spells CSARPGASNQPQHF. The CDR3 nucleotides are TGCAGTGCTCGACCAGGAGCCTCAAATCAGCCCCAGCATTTT.

This clonotype was detected many times. This chain joins TRBV4-1 and TRBJ2-2; the D gene is possibly TRBD1 (6 bases). Germline CDR1 reads MGHRA; CDR2 reads YSYEKL. V gave up 4 bases and J gave up 6 bases, with 15 bases separating them. The CDR3 consists of 15 residues. CDR3 region: CASSLYTGQSGELFF. CDR3 bases: TGCGCCAGCAGCCTCTACACAGGGCAATCCGGGGAGCTGTTTTTT.

At least ten counts were recorded for this clonotype. CDR3 amino acids: CASSLVVGRAYEQYF. The CDR3, as DNA: TGTGCCAGCAGTTTAGTCGTAGGCAGAGCCTACGAGCAGTACTTC. The rearrangement links TRBV12-3 or TRBV12-4 to TRBJ2-7, with D uncertain. CDR3 length: 15 amino acids. The V gene lost 1 base and the J gene lost 2 bases, with 12 bases spanning the gap.

The table lists this clonotype with a few counts. This chain uses TRBV5-1 with TRBJ1-2, with 9 bases identical to TRBD1. Losses at the gene ends were 0 bases for V and 0 bases for J; bases not matched to a gene: 3. This CDR3 region has 16 residues. Germline V gene sequence: CDR1 SGHRS, CDR2 YFSETQ. The CDR3 here is CASSLAQGASNYGYTF. DNA for the CDR3: TGCGCCAGCAGCTTGGCACAGGGGGCGTCTAACTATGGCTACACCTTC. Variable domain in full (rest from reference TRBV5-1 and TRBJ1-2): KAGVTQTPRYLIKTRGQQVTLSCSPISGHRSVSWYQQTPGQGLQFLFEYFSETQRNKGNFPGRFSGRQFSNSRSEMNVSTLELGDSALYLCASSLAQGASNYGYTFGSGTRLTVV.

This chain uses TRBV10-3 with TRBJ1-1; 9 bases agree with TRBD1. V lost 11 bases, J lost 2 bases, and 15 bases stayed unmatched. The CDR3 consists of 16 residues. From germline, CDR1 is ENHRY and CDR2 SYGVKD. DNA of the CDR3: TGTGCCGCGGGACAGGGTGCAGTTTCGGGTAACACTGAAGCTTTCTTT. Protein product: CAAGQGAVSGNTEAFF.

A note on this clonotype: Mismatch with germline at one junction end may stem from a read error. V and J are TRBV2 and TRBJ1-6; D possibly corresponds to TRBD1 (6 bases). Germline V lookup: CDR1 SNHLY, CDR2 FYNNEI. CDR3 length: 13 amino acids. The CDR3 DNA reads as TGTGCCAGCAGCACAGGGTATAATTCACCCCTCAACTTT. Its protein product is CASSTGYNSPLNF.

The CDR3 here is CASSIQRQETQYF. Written as DNA, the CDR3 is TGTGCCAGTAGTATCCAACGTCAAGAGACCCAGTACTTC. The V and J genes are TRBV19 and TRBJ2-5; no clear D gene. V shed 3 bases and J shed 2 bases, with 7 bases lying between them. Germline CDR1 reads LNHDA; CDR2 reads SQIVND (reference sequence). This CDR3 contains 13 residues.

In its sample, this clonotype was seen a few times. A much larger clone is a single base away; this may be a read error. The V and J genes are TRBV19 and TRBJ2-1; 8 positions match TRBD2. Germline V gene data show CDR1 as LNHDA and CDR2 as SQIVND (reference sequence). The CDR3 totals 13 residues. The CDR3 sequence is CASSIRGGNEQLF. Written as DNA, the CDR3 is TGTGCCAGTAGTATTCGGGGGGGGAATGAGCAGCTCTTC.

J is TRBJ2-7 and V is TRBV7-2; D gene ambiguous. The CDR3 runs 12 residues. V dropped 5 bases and J dropped 7 bases, with 12 bases sitting between them. Looked up from germline, CDR1 is SGHTA and CDR2 is FQGNSA. CDR3 nucleotides: TGTGCCAGCAGCGTATTCTCACTAGAGCAGTACTTC. This translates into CASSVFSLEQYF.

In this sample, this clonotype turned up a few times. This chain links TRBV10-3 with TRBJ1-1; D uncertain. Trimming stripped 8 bases from V and 5 bases from J, with 18 bases between. This CDR3 spans 14 amino acids. The germline gives CDR1 ENHRY, CDR2 SYGVKD. The CDR3 sequence: CAIAARGPDTEAFF. The CDR3 coding sequence is TGTGCCATCGCTGCGCGCGGCCCTGATACTGAAGCTTTCTTT.

The rearrangement joins TRBV6-1 to TRBJ2-7; 9 nucleotides agree with TRBD1. Losses at the gene ends were 7 bases for V and 2 bases for J; bases not matched to a gene: 6. The CDR3 spans 14 residues. The germline gives CDR1 MNHNS, CDR2 SASEGT. The CDR3 region is CASTPDRGPYEQYF. The CDR3 DNA is TGTGCCAGCACCCCGGACAGGGGACCCTACGAGCAGTACTTC.

Written as DNA, the CDR3 is TGTGCCAGCAGTGACTCTAGCGGGGGGGCAGAGACCCAGTACTTC. It translates to CASSDSSGGAETQYF. V and J are TRBV11-1 and TRBJ2-5, with 12 bases that match TRBD2. CDR3 length: 15 amino acids. The V and J ends lost 6 bases and 4 bases, in that order; junction bases with no gene match: 6. Germline V gene sequence: CDR1 SGHAT, CDR2 FQDESV (reference sequence).